A selection of T cell receptor beta chains follows, all from one sample in a study of cytomegalovirus exposure and HLA in healthy donors. Only in-frame clones appear in the TCRdb table, and some are missing; sequencing was by immunoSEQ multiplex PCR. This table has 95,000 to 150,000 clones, 89% appearing once. Material: PBMCs. Receptors were obtained from a woman younger than 35 in good health and CMV-seronegative. Both conserved end residues are part of each CDR3. Each record gives: D gene, clone size, J gene, V gene, CDR3 protein, CDR3 DNA. The D gene is left open where the match is weak. A clone size is listed for some rows: how often the clone was seen (once, few, many), or a class if it is expanded.

>TRBD1|.|TRBJ2-7|TRBV30
CAWPPRQGMNEQYF
TGTGCCTGGCCTCCCCGACAGGGGATGAACGAGCAGTACTTC
>TRBD1|.|TRBJ2-5|TRBV19
CASSIGRDRGWETQYF
TGTGCCAGTAGTATAGGGCGGGACAGGGGATGGGAGACCCAGTACTTC
>TRBD2|.|TRBJ2-7|TRBV6-4
CASSETSGSYEQYF
TGTGCCAGCAGTGAGACTAGCGGCTCCTACGAGCAGTACTTC
>.|.|TRBJ2-7|TRBV28
CASSFGGTPYEQYF
TGTGCCAGCAGTTTCGGAGGAACTCCCTACGAGCAGTACTTC
>TRBD2|.|TRBJ2-5|TRBV27
CASSPPDGLAETQYF
TGTGCCAGCAGTCCGCCGGACGGACTAGCGGAGACCCAGTACTTC
>TRBD1|.|TRBJ2-7|TRBV5-6
CASTLGTGAWEQYF
TGTGCCAGCACCTTGGGGACAGGGGCCTGGGAGCAGTACTTC
>TRBD1|.|TRBJ2-1|TRBV27
CASSFRDRGRGEQFF
TGTGCCAGCAGTTTCCGGGACAGGGGACGGGGTGAGCAGTTCTTC
>TRBD2|.|TRBJ2-7|TRBV6-1
CASSEAGVSYEQYF
TGTGCCAGCAGTGAGGCGGGAGTAAGCTACGAGCAGTACTTC
>TRBD1|.|TRBJ1-2|TRBV11-2
CASSSVRTGISYGYTF
TGTGCCAGCAGCTCCGTGAGGACAGGGATTAGCTATGGCTACACCTTC
>.|.|TRBJ2-7|TRBV11-3
CASSLGGGRASYEQYF
TGTGCCAGCAGCTTAGGGGGCGGCCGAGCTTCCTACGAGCAGTACTTC
>TRBD2|.|TRBJ2-2|TRBV27
CASSPLAGPRTGELFF
TGTGCCAGCAGCCCACTAGCGGGGCCCCGGACCGGGGAGCTGTTTTTT
>.|.|TRBJ1-1|TRBV2
CASGGLYEAFF
TGTGCCAGCGGGGGACTTTATGAAGCTTTCTTT
>TRBD1|.|TRBJ1-2|TRBV28
CASSVGTGGRGYTF
TGTGCCAGCAGTGTCGGGACAGGGGGACGCGGCTACACCTTC
>.|.|TRBJ2-2|TRBV27
CASSLPTHANTGELFF
TGTGCCAGCAGTTTACCGACACACGCGAACACCGGGGAGCTGTTTTTT
>TRBD1|once|TRBJ1-2|TRBV30
CAWRQGLRGYTF
TGTGCCTGGCGACAGGGATTGCGTGGCTACACCTTC
>TRBD2|.|TRBJ2-5|TRBV5-1
CASSSTSGRAFGETQYF
TGCGCCAGCAGCTCGACTAGCGGGAGGGCCTTTGGCGAGACCCAGTACTTC
>TRBD1|once|TRBJ2-7|TRBV5-1
CASSLQGGWYEQYF
TGCGCCAGCAGCTTGCAAGGGGGCTGGTACGAGCAGTACTTC
>.|.|TRBJ1-4|TRBV19
CASSIPPWGGTNEKLFF
TGTGCCAGTAGTATCCCCCCGTGGGGGGGAACAAATGAAAAACTGTTTTTT
>TRBD1|.|TRBJ2-7|TRBV10-3
CAISRQGYEQYF
TGTGCCATCAGCCGACAGGGATACGAGCAGTACTTC
>.|.|TRBJ1-2|TRBV6-1
CASTIQGFYGYTF
TGTGCCAGCACCATCCAGGGCTTCTATGGCTACACCTTC